Listed below are T cell receptor beta chains from one sample, sequenced in a study of T cells expressing NK-cell markers. TCRdb re-called the 5' RACE reads; every CDR3 protein appears as one record, without DNA. This repertoire includes approximately 440,000 distinct CDR3 sequences. The sample was blood T cells: a sorted CD56 or NKG2C T cell subset, CD4+ or CD8+ T cells, or bulk PBMC T cells (not recorded which). These receptors originate from a woman aged 50 to 60 in good health. CDR3s include the opening cysteine and the closing phenylalanine or tryptophan.

j_call,v_call,cdr3_aa
TRBJ2-1,TRBV29-1,CSHLNPAGVDEQFF
TRBJ2-3,TRBV27,CASSLSLPDTQYF
TRBJ2-5,TRBV7-9,CASVRDGGETQYF
TRBJ1-3,TRBV21-1,CASSKAVSSGNTIYF
TRBJ2-2,TRBV6-5,CASRLQRDYGELFF
TRBJ2-3,TRBV24-1,CATSAESQSTDTQYF
TRBJ2-1,TRBV9,CASSVDSRYNEQFF
TRBJ1-4,TRBV25-1,CATGAGFATNEKLFF
TRBJ2-3,TRBV6-1,CATKDLQTYTDTQYF
TRBJ1-1,TRBV12-3/TRBV12-4,CASRETPNSAEAFF